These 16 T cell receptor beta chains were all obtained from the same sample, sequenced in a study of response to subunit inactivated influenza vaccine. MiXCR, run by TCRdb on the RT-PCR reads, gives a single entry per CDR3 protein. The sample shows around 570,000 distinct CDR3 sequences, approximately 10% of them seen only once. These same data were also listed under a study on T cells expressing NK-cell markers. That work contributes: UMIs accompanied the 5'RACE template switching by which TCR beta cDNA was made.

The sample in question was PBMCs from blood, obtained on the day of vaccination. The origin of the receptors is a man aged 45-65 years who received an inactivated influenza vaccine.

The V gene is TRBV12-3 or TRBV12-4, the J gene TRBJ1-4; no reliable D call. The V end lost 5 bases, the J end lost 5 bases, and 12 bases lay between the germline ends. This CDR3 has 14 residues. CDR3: CASSLLGWNEKLFF. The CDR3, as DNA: TGTGCCAGCAGTCTACTAGGGTGGAATGAAAAACTGTTTTTT.

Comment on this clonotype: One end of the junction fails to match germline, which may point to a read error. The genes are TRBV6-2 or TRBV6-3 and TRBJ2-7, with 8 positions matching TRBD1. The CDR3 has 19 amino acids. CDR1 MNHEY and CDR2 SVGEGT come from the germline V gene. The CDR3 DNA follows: TGTGCCAGCAGTTGGACAGGGAGAGCATCCTTCTCCGTCTCCGACGAGCAGTACTTC. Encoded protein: CASSWTGRASFSVSDEQYF.

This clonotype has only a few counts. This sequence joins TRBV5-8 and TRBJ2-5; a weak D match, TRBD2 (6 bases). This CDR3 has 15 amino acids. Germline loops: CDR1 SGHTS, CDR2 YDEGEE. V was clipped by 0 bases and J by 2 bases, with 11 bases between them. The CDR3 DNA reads TGTGCCAGCAGCTTGGGGGGGGACCGGCAAGAGACCCAGTACTTC. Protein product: CASSLGGDRQETQYF. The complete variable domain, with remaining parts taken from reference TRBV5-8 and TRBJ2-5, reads EAGVTQSPTHLIKTRGQQATLRCSPISGHTSVYWYQQALGLGLQFLLWYDEGEERNRGNFPPRFSGRQFPNYSSELNVNALELEDSALYLCASSLGGDRQETQYFGPGTRLLVL.

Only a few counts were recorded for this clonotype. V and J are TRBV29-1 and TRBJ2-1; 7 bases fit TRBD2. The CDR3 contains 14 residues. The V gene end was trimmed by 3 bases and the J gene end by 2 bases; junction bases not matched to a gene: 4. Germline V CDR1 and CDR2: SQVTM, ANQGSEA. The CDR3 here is CSVDGLAAYNEQFF. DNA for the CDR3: TGCAGCGTTGACGGCCTAGCGGCCTACAATGAGCAGTTCTTC.

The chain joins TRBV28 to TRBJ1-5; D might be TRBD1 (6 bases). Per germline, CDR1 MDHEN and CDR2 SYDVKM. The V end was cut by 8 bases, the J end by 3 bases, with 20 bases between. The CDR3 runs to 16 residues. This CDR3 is CASQSWGARNNQPQHF. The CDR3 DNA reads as TGTGCCAGCCAGTCCTGGGGGGCCAGGAACAATCAGCCCCAGCATTTT.

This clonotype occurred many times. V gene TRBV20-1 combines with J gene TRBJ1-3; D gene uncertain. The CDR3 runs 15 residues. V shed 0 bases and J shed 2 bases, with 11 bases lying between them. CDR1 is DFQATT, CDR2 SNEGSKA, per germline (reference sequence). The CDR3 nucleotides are TGCAGTGCTAGAGATGTTGGGTCCGCTGGAAACACCATATATTTT. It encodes CSARDVGSAGNTIYF.

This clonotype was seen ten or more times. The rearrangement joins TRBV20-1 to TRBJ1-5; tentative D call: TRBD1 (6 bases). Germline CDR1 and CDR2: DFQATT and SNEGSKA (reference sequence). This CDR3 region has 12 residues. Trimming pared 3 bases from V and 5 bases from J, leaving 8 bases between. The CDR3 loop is CSARSGDQPQHF. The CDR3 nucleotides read TGCAGTGCTAGGTCAGGGGATCAGCCCCAGCATTTT.

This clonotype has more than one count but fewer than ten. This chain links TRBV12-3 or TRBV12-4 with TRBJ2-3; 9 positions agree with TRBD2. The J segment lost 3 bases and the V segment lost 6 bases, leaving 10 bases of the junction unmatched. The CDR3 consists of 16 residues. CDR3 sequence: CASRRGLAYSTDTQYF. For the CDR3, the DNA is TGTGCCAGCAGGCGGGGACTAGCCTACTCGACAGATACGCAGTATTTT.

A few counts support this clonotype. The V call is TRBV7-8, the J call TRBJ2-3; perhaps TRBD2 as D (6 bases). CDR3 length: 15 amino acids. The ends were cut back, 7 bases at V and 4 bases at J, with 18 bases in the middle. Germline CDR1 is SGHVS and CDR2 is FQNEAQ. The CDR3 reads CASTKPGGWSDTQYF. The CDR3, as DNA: TGTGCCAGCACCAAGCCCGGGGGTTGGTCAGATACGCAGTATTTT.

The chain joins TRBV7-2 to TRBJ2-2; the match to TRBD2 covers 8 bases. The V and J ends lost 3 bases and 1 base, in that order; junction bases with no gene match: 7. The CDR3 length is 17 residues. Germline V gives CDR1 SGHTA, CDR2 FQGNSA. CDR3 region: CASSFPPLAGNTGELFF. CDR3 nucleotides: TGTGCCAGCAGCTTCCCACCCCTAGCGGGGAACACCGGGGAGCTGTTTTTT.

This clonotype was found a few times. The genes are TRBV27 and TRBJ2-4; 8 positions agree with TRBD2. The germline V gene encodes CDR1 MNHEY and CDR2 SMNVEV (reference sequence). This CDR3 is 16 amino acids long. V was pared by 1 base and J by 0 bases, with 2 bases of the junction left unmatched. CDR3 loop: CASSLFSGGAKNIQYF. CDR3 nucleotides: TGTGCCAGCAGTTTATTCAGCGGGGGAGCCAAAAACATTCAGTACTTC.

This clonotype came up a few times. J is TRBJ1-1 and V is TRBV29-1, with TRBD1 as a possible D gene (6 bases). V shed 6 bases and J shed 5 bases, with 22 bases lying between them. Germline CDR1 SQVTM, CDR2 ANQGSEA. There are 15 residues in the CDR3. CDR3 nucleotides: TGCAGCGTCTACCCGGCCGGGGGCGGTGAGACTGAAGCTTTCTTT. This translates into CSVYPAGGGETEAFF.

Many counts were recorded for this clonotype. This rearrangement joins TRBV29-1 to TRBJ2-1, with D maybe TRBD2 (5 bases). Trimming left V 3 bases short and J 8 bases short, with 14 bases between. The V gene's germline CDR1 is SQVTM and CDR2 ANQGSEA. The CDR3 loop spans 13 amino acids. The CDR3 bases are TGCAGCGTTGAGATGTATGAGGGCTATGAGCAGTTCTTC. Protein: CSVEMYEGYEQFF.

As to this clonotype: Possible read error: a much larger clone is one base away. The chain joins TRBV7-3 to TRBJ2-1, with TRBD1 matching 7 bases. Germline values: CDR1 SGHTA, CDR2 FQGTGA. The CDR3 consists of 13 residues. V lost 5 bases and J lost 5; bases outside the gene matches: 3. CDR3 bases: TGTGCCAGCAGCGCCGACAGGGACAATGAGCAGTTCTTC. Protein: CASSADRDNEQFF.

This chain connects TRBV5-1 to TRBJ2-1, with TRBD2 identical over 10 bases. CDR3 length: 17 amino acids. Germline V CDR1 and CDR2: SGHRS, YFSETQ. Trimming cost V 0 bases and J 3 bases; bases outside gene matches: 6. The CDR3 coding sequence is TGCGCCAGCAGCTTGGGGGCTAGCGGGAGTAACTACAATGAGCAGTTCTTC. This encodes CASSLGASGSNYNEQFF.

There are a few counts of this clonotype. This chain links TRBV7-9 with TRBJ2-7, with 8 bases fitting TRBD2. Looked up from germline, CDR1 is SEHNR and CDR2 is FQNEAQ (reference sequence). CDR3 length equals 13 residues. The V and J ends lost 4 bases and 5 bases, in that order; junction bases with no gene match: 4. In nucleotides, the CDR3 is TGTGCCAGCAGCTCTCGCGGGGGGAACGAGCAGTACTTC. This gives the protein CASSSRGGNEQYF.